One and the same sample provided the 30 T cell receptor beta chains below, sequenced in a study of tumor T cells in aggressive B-cell lymphoma. Produced via immunoSEQ multiplex PCR; TCRdb's table is partial and in-frame only. The sample carries 8,500 to 14,000 clones, about 88% recorded once. The sample consisted of tumor tissue. The receptors stem from an adult with diffuse large B cell lymphoma.

Notes on this clone: Sequence at one end of the junction differs from germline and may be a read error. The CDR3 reads CASSYSFEQYF. CDR3 DNA: TGTGCCAGCAGTTATTCCTTCGAGCAGTACTTC. The genes are TRBV6-6 and TRBJ2-7; D gene uncertain. Germline V lookup: CDR1 MNHNY, CDR2 SVGAGI (reference sequence). The CDR3 extends over 11 amino acids.

The chain links TRBV29-1 to TRBJ2-1, with TRBD2 matching 8 bases. There are 13 residues in the CDR3. V shed 7 bases, J shed 9 bases, and the junction held 11 bases outside the gene matches. The germline gives CDR1 SQVTM, CDR2 ANQGSEA. The CDR3 nucleotides read TGCAGCGCTTCGGGGGGGTGGGGGCGTGAGCAGTTCTTC. Protein product: CSASGGWGREQFF.

This clone was recorded only once. The chain couples TRBV4-2 to TRBJ2-3; 8 bases map to TRBD2. Germline CDR1 reads LGHNA; CDR2 reads YNFKEQ. This CDR3 region has 16 residues. J gave up 0 bases and V 1 base, and 3 bases lay outside the gene matches. In DNA form, the CDR3 reads TGTGCCAGCAGCCAAGCCGGGACTAGTAGCACAGATACGCAGTATTTT. Amino acids: CASSQAGTSSTDTQYF.

V is TRBV29-1 and J is TRBJ1-1; no firm D call. The length of the CDR3 is 11 residues. CDR1 is SQVTM and CDR2 is ANQGSEA in the germline V gene. The V end lost 4 bases, the J end lost 10 bases, and 13 bases lay between the germline ends. The CDR3 bases are TGCAGCGTTGTAATTCAGGTGGCAGCTTTCTTT. Translation gives CSVVIQVAAFF.

V gene TRBV13 combines with J gene TRBJ2-7; 14 bases map to TRBD2. After removal of 8 bases from V and 1 base from J, the junction contained 1 base not matched to a gene. Germline CDR1 and CDR2: PRHDT and FYEKMQ (reference sequence). This CDR3 has 14 residues. CDR3 protein: CASGTSGGSYEQYF. The CDR3 DNA reads TGTGCCAGCGGGACTAGCGGGGGTTCCTACGAGCAGTACTTC.

The V gene is TRBV20-1, the J gene TRBJ1-2, with 7 bases lining up with TRBD1. Losses at the gene ends were 6 bases for V and 9 bases for J; bases not matched to a gene: 7. CDR1 is DFQATT, CDR2 SNEGSKA, per germline (reference sequence). The CDR3 loop spans 11 amino acids. CDR3: CSAKTGASYTF. CDR3 sequence (DNA): TGCAGTGCCAAAACAGGGGCTAGCTACACCTTC.

This clone was observed a few times. The J gene is TRBJ2-1, the V gene TRBV4-1; 9 nucleotides agree with TRBD2. The CDR3 sequence is 15 residues long. J was trimmed by 4 bases and V by 1 base; bases with no gene match: 2. Germline lookup yields CDR1 MGHRA and CDR2 YSYEKL. CDR3 residues: CASSQGLADYNEQFF. CDR3 bases: TGCGCCAGCAGCCAAGGACTAGCGGATTACAATGAGCAGTTCTTC.

This rearrangement joins TRBV5-5 to TRBJ2-4; no clear D. The CDR3 has 15 residues. Deletions cut 0 bases from V and 0 bases from J, with 7 bases between. The germline V gene has CDR1 SGHKS and CDR2 YYEKEE (reference sequence). As DNA, the CDR3 is TGTGCCAGCAGCTTGGTATCGGGAGCCAAAAACATTCAGTACTTC. It codes for CASSLVSGAKNIQYF.

This chain joins TRBV9 and TRBJ2-5, with 12 bases that match TRBD2. CDR3 length equals 14 residues. Per the germline V gene, CDR1 is SGDLS and CDR2 is YYNGEE. With V trimmed by 4 bases and J by 3 bases, 1 base remained unmatched. The CDR3 DNA reads as TGTGCCAGCAGCCCTAGCGGGAGGGAAGAGACCCAGTACTTC. Its translation: CASSPSGREETQYF.

The gene calls are TRBV6-5 and TRBJ2-5; TRBD2 aligns across 9 bases. CDR3 size: 14 residues. Germline V CDR1 and CDR2: MNHEY, SVGAGI. Trimming cost V 6 bases and J 5 bases; bases outside gene matches: 7. The CDR3 reads CASSYGTSYETQYF. The DNA for the CDR3 is TGTGCCAGCAGCTACGGGACTAGCTATGAGACCCAGTACTTC.

The CDR3 DNA sequence: TGTGCCAGCAGCTGGGACAGGGTTTCAGATACGCAGTATTTT. Its translation: CASSWDRVSDTQYF. The chain carries TRBV5-6 and TRBJ2-3; 9 bases fit TRBD1. Trimming took 3 bases from V and 4 from J; bases not matched to a gene: 3. Germline lookup yields CDR1 SGHDT and CDR2 YYEEEE. CDR3 length: 14 residues.

V is TRBV19 and J is TRBJ2-7; D gene unclear. Germline CDR1 LNHDA, CDR2 SQIVND (reference sequence). The CDR3 has 13 residues. V was clipped by 6 bases and J by 2 bases, with 11 bases between them. The DNA for the CDR3 is TGTGCCAGTAGCTGGGCTCGAGCCTACGAGCAGTACTTC. This codes for CASSWARAYEQYF.

The chain employs TRBV28 and TRBJ2-1, with D possibly TRBD2 on 6 matching bases. In germline, CDR1 is MDHEN, CDR2 SYDVKM. Trimming took off 4 bases at V and 6 bases at J, with 13 bases between the two ends. This CDR3 has 14 amino acids. Written as DNA, the CDR3 is TGTGCCAGCAGTTACCGGCGGGGAAGCAATGAGCAGTTCTTC. This translates into CASSYRRGSNEQFF.

This sequence joins TRBV7-6 and TRBJ2-7, with D possibly matching TRBD2 (6 bases). The CDR3 length is 15 residues. CDR1 and CDR2 from the germline V gene are SGHVS and FNYEAQ. Trimming removed 5 bases at V and 0 bases at J, with 14 bases between. The CDR3 region is CASSPSGGISYEQYF. The CDR3 nucleotides read TGTGCCAGCAGCCCCTCGGGCGGGATCTCCTACGAGCAGTACTTC.

The chain combines TRBV19 with TRBJ1-1, with D maybe TRBD1 (6 bases). V was trimmed by 2 bases and J by 4 bases, leaving 14 bases between them. Germline loops: CDR1 LNHDA, CDR2 SQIVND (reference sequence). CDR3 length: 15 amino acids. The CDR3 spells CASSITDQGSTEAFF. The CDR3 DNA reads as TGTGCCAGTAGTATAACGGACCAGGGGAGCACTGAAGCTTTCTTT.

This clone appeared once. The V call is TRBV5-1, the J call TRBJ2-7; the match to TRBD1 covers 7 bases. V trimming: 4 bases; J trimming: 11 bases; junction bases outside the gene matches: 12. Germline CDR1 and CDR2: SGHRS and YFSETQ. There are 13 residues in the CDR3. The CDR3 here is CASSRDREGRKYF. In DNA form, the CDR3 reads TGCGCCAGCAGCCGTGACAGGGAAGGGAGAAAGTACTTC.

This sequence joins TRBV25-1 and TRBJ2-1, with 12 bases lining up with TRBD2. CDR1 MGHDK and CDR2 SYGVNS come from the germline V gene. With V trimmed by 4 bases and J by 6 bases, 10 bases remained unmatched. CDR3 length: 17 amino acids. CDR3: CASSGRRMTSGSNEQFF. DNA of the CDR3: TGTGCCAGCAGTGGAAGAAGGATGACTAGCGGGAGCAATGAGCAGTTCTTC. Using reference TRBV25-1 and TRBJ2-1 for the parts outside the CDR3, the full variable domain is EADIYQTPRYLVIGTGKKITLECSQTMGHDKMYWYQQDPGMELHLIHYSYGVNSTEKGDLSSESTVSRIRTEHFPLTLESARPSHTSQYLCASSGRRMTSGSNEQFFGPGTRLTVL.

V usage is TRBV5-1 and J usage is TRBJ2-7, with D perhaps matching TRBD2 (5 bases). V gave up 5 bases and J gave up 6 bases, with 18 bases separating them. Per germline, CDR1 SGHRS and CDR2 YFSETQ. CDR3 length: 14 amino acids. The CDR3 DNA reads as TGCGCCAGCAGAAAGACTACCGGAACCCGCGAGCAGTACTTC. It specifies CASRKTTGTREQYF.

The gene calls are TRBV5-1 and TRBJ1-3; D may be TRBD1 (5 bases). CDR3 length equals 16 residues. V lost 4 bases and J 4 bases, leaving 18 bases between the germline ends. From germline, CDR1 is SGHRS and CDR2 YFSETQ. This CDR3 is CASSRAPSEGGNTIYF. The DNA for the CDR3 is TGCGCCAGCAGCCGGGCCCCCTCGGAGGGGGGAAACACCATATATTTT.

The V gene is TRBV30, the J gene TRBJ1-5; 11 nucleotides match TRBD1. Germline CDR1 is GTSNPN and CDR2 is SVGIG (reference sequence). This CDR3 is 15 amino acids long. Trimming cost V 2 bases and J 6 bases; bases outside gene matches: 6. The CDR3 loop reads CAWSKGQGALQPQHF. The CDR3 DNA sequence: TGTGCCTGGAGTAAAGGACAGGGGGCGCTTCAGCCCCAGCATTTT.

The V and J genes are TRBV19 and TRBJ2-7; TRBD1 aligns across 7 bases. V shed 3 bases, J shed 1 base, and the junction held 6 bases outside the gene matches. There are 15 residues in the CDR3. Germline CDR1 LNHDA, CDR2 SQIVND (reference sequence). Here the CDR3 DNA reads TGTGCCAGTAGTATTGAACAGGGGATTTCCTACGAGCAGTACTTC. As protein: CASSIEQGISYEQYF.

The CDR3 is CASSFRDRDFEQYF. The CDR3 nucleotides are TGTGCCAGCAGCTTCCGGGACAGGGACTTCGAGCAGTACTTC. The chain combines TRBV5-5 with TRBJ2-7; 9 bases align to TRBD1. Germline V gives CDR1 SGHKS, CDR2 YYEKEE (reference sequence). With V trimmed by 2 bases and J by 6 bases, 6 bases remained unmatched. The CDR3 contains 14 residues.

The genes are TRBV7-2 and TRBJ2-2; 13 nucleotides align to TRBD2. The CDR3 covers 16 residues. Trimming at V came to 4 bases and at J to 7 bases, leaving 6 bases not matched to a gene. Germline values: CDR1 SGHTA, CDR2 FQGNSA. Here the CDR3 reads CASSSGLAGEFGELFF. The CDR3, as DNA: TGTGCCAGCAGCTCCGGACTAGCGGGAGAATTCGGGGAGCTGTTTTTT.

This clone was counted a single time. The genes are TRBV5-1 and TRBJ2-1; 14 bases agree with TRBD2. Looked up from germline, CDR1 is SGHRS and CDR2 is YFSETQ. The CDR3 covers 17 residues. Trimming removed 4 bases from V and 4 bases from J; junction bases left unmatched: 7. CDR3 DNA sequence: TGCGCCAGCAGCCTGAACGGACTAGCGGGGGGTTACAATGAGCAGTTCTTC. It yields the protein CASSLNGLAGGYNEQFF.

The chain uses TRBV19 and TRBJ2-7; tentatively, D is TRBD1 (6 bases). The CDR3 loop spans 14 amino acids. Trimming stripped 5 bases from V and 3 bases from J, with 14 bases between. Germline V gene sequence: CDR1 LNHDA, CDR2 SQIVND (reference sequence). This chain's CDR3 is CASSPHGRGYEQYF. The DNA of the CDR3 is TGTGCCAGTAGTCCTCACGGCAGGGGCTACGAGCAGTACTTC.

The genes are TRBV4-2 and TRBJ1-3; D call uncertain. The CDR3 length is 14 residues. V lost 5 bases to trimming and J lost 2 bases, with 10 bases between them. The V gene's germline CDR1 is LGHNA and CDR2 YNFKEQ. The CDR3 DNA sequence: TGTGCCAGCAGCAACTATCCCCCTGGAAACACCATATATTTT. Residues: CASSNYPPGNTIYF.

V is TRBV15 and J is TRBJ2-1, with D maybe TRBD1 (6 bases). Trimming pared 3 bases from V and 2 bases from J, leaving 11 bases between. Germline CDR1 is LNHNV and CDR2 is YYDKDF (reference sequence). This CDR3 is built from 15 residues. Written as DNA, the CDR3 is TGTGCCACCAGCAGGCGGACAGCGACCTACAATGAGCAGTTCTTC. This gives the protein CATSRRTATYNEQFF.

V usage is TRBV9 and J usage is TRBJ1-1; D unclear. The germline gives CDR1 SGDLS, CDR2 YYNGEE. V gave up 5 bases and J gave up 4 bases, with 12 bases separating them. The CDR3 extends over 13 amino acids. As DNA, the CDR3 is TGTGCCAGCAGTGCCCTGACGGGCACTGAAGCTTTCTTT. It specifies CASSALTGTEAFF.

This clone was detected only once. The rearrangement uses TRBV27 and TRBJ2-1; 11 bases map to TRBD2. Trimming cost V 1 base and J 9 bases; bases outside gene matches: 5. The CDR3 contains 15 residues. Germline loops: CDR1 MNHEY, CDR2 SMNVEV (reference sequence). CDR3 sequence reads: CASSLYQGLAVEQFF. Here the CDR3 DNA reads TGTGCCAGCAGTTTATACCAGGGACTAGCGGTTGAGCAGTTCTTC.

Notes on this clone: The same CDR3 is also encoded by other DNA sequences in this sample. This rearrangement joins TRBV18 to TRBJ2-7, with 13 bases matching TRBD2. CDR1 KGHSH and CDR2 LQKENI come from the germline V gene. V lost 5 bases and J lost 1; bases outside the gene matches: 5. CDR3 length equals 16 residues. The CDR3 spells CASSSGLAGASYEQYF. CDR3 in DNA: TGTGCCAGCTCATCCGGACTAGCGGGAGCATCCTACGAGCAGTACTTC.